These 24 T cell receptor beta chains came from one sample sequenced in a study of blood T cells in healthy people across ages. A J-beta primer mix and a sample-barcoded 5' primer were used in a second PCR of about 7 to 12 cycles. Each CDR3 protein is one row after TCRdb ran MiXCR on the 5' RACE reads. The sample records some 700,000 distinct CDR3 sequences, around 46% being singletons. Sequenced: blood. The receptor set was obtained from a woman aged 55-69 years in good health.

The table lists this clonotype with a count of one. CDR3 DNA sequence: TGCAGCGTTGATGTGATGACAGGGGGGCTCTACAATGAGCAGTTCTTC. Encoded protein: CSVDVMTGGLYNEQFF. The chain has TRBV29-1 and TRBJ2-1, with 9 bases identical to TRBD1. CDR3 length: 16 residues. After removal of 3 bases from V and 3 bases from J, the junction contained 9 bases not matched to a gene. Germline CDR1 and CDR2: SQVTM and ANQGSEA.

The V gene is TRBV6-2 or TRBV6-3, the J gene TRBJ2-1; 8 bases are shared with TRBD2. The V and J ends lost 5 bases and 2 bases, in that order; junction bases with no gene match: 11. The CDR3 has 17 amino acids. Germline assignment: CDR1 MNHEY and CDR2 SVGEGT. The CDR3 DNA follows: TGTGCCAGCAGTAACACGGGACTAGTTTGGGCCTACAATGAGCAGTTCTTC. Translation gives CASSNTGLVWAYNEQFF.

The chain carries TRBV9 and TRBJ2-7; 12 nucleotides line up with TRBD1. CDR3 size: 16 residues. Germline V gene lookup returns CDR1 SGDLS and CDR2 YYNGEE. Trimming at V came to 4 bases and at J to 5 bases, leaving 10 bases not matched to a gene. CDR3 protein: CASSPPGQGAGDEQYF. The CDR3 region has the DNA TGTGCCAGCAGCCCACCGGGACAGGGGGCGGGAGACGAGCAGTACTTC.

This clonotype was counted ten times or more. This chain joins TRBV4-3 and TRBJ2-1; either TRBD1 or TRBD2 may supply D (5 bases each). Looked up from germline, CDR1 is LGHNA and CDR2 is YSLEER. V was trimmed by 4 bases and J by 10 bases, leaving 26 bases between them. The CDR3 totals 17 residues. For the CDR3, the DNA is TGCGCCAGCAGCCTCGGAACCGGGACCCCTGTGGTCAGGGAGCAGTTCTTC. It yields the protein CASSLGTGTPVVREQFF.

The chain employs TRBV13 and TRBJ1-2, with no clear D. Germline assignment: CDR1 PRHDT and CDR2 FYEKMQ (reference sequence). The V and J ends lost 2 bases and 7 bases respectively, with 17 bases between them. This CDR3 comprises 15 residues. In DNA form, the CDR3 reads TGTGCCAGCAGCTTAACAGAAGAGGGCTATGGTGGCTACACCTTC. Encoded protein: CASSLTEEGYGGYTF.

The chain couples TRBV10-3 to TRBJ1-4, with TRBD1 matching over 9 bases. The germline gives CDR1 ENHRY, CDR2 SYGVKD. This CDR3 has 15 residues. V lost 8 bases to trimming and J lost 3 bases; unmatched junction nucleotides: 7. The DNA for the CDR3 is TGTGCCATCGGTGTACGGACAGGGGCTAATGAAAAACTGTTTTTT. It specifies CAIGVRTGANEKLFF.

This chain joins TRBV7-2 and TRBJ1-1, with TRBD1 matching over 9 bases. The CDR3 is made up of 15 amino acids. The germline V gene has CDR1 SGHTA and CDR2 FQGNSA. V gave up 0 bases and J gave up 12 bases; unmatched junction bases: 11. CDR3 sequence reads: CASSLAEGTGWEPFF. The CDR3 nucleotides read TGTGCCAGCAGCTTAGCGGAGGGGACAGGGTGGGAACCTTTCTTT. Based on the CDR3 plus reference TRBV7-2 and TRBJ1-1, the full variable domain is GAGVSQSPSNKVTEKGKDVELRCDPISGHTALYWYRQSLGQGLEFLIYFQGNSAPDKSGLPSDRFSAERTGGSVSTLTIQRTQQEDSAVYLCASSLAEGTGWEPFFGQGTRLTVV.

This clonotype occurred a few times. DNA for the CDR3: TGTGCCAGCAGCATAGGACTAGCGGGAGGCGAGCAGTACTTC. Encoded protein: CASSIGLAGGEQYF. The chain carries TRBV7-2 and TRBJ2-5; 14 bases map to TRBD2. The J call could be wrong; TRBJ2-7 is a better fit for the DNA end. The CDR3 is 14 residues long. From germline, CDR1 is SGHTA and CDR2 FQGNSA.

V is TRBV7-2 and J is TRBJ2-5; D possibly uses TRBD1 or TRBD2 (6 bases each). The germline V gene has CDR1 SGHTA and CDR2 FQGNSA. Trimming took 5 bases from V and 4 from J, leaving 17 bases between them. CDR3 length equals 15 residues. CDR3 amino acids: CASSPSTGTGETQYF. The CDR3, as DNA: TGTGCCAGCAGCCCTTCAACAGGGACTGGAGAGACCCAGTACTTC.

DNA of the CDR3: TGTGCCAGCAGCTCCGGACTCCCCAGCGCTGAGCAGTTCTTC. Translated, it gives CASSSGLPSAEQFF. The chain has TRBV7-2 and TRBJ2-1, with D maybe TRBD2 (5 bases). Per the germline V gene, CDR1 is SGHTA and CDR2 is FQGNSA. V was shortened by 4 bases and J by 9 bases, with 16 bases between the two germline ends. The CDR3 runs 14 residues.

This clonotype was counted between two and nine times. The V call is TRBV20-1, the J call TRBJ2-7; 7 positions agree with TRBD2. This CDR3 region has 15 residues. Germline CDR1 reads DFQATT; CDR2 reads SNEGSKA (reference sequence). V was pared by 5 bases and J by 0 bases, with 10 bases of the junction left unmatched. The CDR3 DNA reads TGCAGTGCTCCTGATGGGGGAGGGAGCTCCTACGAGCAGTACTTC. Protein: CSAPDGGGSSYEQYF.

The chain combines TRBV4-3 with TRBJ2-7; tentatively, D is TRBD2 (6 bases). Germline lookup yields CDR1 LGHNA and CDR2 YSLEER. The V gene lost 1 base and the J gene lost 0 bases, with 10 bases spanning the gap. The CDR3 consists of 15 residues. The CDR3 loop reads CASSQVVGGSYEQYF. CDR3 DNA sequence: TGCGCCAGCAGCCAAGTAGTGGGGGGCTCCTACGAGCAGTACTTC.

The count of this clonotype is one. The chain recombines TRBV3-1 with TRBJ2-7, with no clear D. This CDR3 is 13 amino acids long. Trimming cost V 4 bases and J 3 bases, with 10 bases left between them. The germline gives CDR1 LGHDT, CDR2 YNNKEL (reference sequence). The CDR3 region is CASSPSTIYEQYF. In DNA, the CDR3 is TGTGCCAGCAGCCCCTCCACAATCTACGAGCAGTACTTC.

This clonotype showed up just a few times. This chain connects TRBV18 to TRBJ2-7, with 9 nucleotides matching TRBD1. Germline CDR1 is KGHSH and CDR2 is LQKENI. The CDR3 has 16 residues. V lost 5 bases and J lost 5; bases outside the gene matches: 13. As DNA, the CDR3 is TGTGCCAGCTCATCAAGACTGGACAGGGGTGTCCACGAGCAGTACTTC. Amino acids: CASSSRLDRGVHEQYF.

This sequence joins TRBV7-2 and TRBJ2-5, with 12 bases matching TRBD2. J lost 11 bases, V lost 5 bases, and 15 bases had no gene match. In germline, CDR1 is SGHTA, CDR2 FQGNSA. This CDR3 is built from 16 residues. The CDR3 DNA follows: TGTGCCAGCAGCCCACGGACTAGCGGGGCCAGTTGGGAGCAGTACTTC. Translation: CASSPRTSGASWEQYF.

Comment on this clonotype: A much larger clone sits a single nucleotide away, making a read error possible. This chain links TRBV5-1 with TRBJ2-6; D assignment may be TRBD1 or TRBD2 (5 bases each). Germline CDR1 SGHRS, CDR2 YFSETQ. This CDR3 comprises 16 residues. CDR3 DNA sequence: TGCGCCAGCAGCTTAGCGGCAGGCTCTGGGGCCGACGTCCTGACTTTC. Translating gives CASSLAAGSGADVLTF.

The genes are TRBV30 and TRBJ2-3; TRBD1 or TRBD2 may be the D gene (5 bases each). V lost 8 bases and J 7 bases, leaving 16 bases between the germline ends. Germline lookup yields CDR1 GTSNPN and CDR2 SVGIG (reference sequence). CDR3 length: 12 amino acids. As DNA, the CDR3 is TGTGCCGGGACCCCGACAACTTATACGCAGTATTTT. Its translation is CAGTPTTYTQYF.

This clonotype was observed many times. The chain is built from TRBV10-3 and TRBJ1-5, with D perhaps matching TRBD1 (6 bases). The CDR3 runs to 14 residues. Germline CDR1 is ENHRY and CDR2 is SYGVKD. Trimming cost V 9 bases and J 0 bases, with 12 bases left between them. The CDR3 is CAIGQLDSNQPQHF. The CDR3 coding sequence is TGTGCCATTGGACAGCTTGATAGCAATCAGCCCCAGCATTTT.

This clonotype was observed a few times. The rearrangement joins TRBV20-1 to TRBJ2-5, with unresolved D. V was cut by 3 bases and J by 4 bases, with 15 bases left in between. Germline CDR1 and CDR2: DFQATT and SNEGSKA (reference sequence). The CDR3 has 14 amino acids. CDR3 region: CSASSGQVGETQYF. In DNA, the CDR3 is TGCAGTGCTAGTTCTGGCCAGGTAGGAGAGACCCAGTACTTC.

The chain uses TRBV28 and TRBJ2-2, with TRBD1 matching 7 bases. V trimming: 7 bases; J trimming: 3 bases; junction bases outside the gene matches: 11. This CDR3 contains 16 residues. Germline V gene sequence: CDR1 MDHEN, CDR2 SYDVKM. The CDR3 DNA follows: TGTGCCAGCACTCGAAGACAGGGATTCGACACCGGGGAGCTGTTTTTT. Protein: CASTRRQGFDTGELFF. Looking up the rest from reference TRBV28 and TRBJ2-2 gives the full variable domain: DVKVTQSSRYLVKRTGEKVFLECVQDMDHENMFWYRQDPGLGLRLIYFSYDVKMKEKGDIPEGYSVSREKKERFSLILESASTNQTSMYLCASTRRQGFDTGELFFGEGSRLTVL.

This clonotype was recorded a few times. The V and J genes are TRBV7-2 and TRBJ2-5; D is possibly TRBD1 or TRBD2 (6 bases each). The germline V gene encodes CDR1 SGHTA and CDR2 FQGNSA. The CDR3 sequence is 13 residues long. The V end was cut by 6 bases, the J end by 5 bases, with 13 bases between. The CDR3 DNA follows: TGTGCCAGCAGGAGGGGGGCAGGGGAGACCCAGTACTTC. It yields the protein CASRRGAGETQYF.

The CDR3 sequence: CASGQNTGGEQYF. The CDR3 bases are TGTGCTAGTGGTCAAAACACGGGAGGTGAGCAGTACTTC. The V and J genes are TRBV12-5 and TRBJ2-5; 7 bases match TRBD2. With V trimmed by 5 bases and J by 11 bases, 11 bases remained unmatched. Germline V CDR1 and CDR2: LGHNT, FRNRAP. CDR3 size: 13 residues.

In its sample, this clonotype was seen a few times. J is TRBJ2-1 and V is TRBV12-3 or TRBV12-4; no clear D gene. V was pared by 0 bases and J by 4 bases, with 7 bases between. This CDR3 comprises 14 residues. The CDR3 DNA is TGTGCCAGCAGTTTAGCGCCAAGTTACAATGAGCAGTTCTTC. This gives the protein CASSLAPSYNEQFF.

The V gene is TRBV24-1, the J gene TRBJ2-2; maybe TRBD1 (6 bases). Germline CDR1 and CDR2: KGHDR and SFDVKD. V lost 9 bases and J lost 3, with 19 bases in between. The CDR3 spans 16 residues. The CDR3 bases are TGTGCCACCGAACCGACAGGCCGAGGGGACACCGGGGAGCTGTTTTTT. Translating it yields CATEPTGRGDTGELFF.